This T cell receptor (beta chain) was obtained from a study of CD8 T cells in Susac syndrome. Reverse transcription of about 0.45 to 1 ug RNA was performed with random hexamers. Across 54 Vbeta and 13 Jbeta, immunoSEQ multiplex PCR amplified TCR beta CDR3. A single record per CDR3 protein comes from TCRdb applying MiXCR to the immunoSEQ multiplex PCR reads. The sample has 95,000 to 150,000 distinct CDR3 sequences, roughly 94% seen once. V gave up 0 bases and J gave up 4 bases, with 10 bases separating them. The CDR3 is 15 amino acids. CDR1 and CDR2 (germline): PRHDT, FYEKMQ (reference sequence). This sequence originates from a human donor with Susac syndrome. This chain joins TRBV13 and TRBJ1-5; D perhaps matches TRBD1 (5 bases). Sequencing used CD8+ T cells from PBMCs. The chain's CDR3 is CASSLGGTENQPQHF. CDR3 in DNA: TGTGCCAGCAGCTTAGGTGGGACGGAAAATCAGCCCCAGCATTTT.